The 26 T cell receptor beta chains below all came from one sample that was sequenced in a study of T cells in Graves' hyperthyroidism and ophthalmopathy. Amplification of TCR beta CDR3 regions was performed using RNA transcripts as template. Researchers ran a first-round RT-PCR on the TCR CDR3 using the HTBI primer set. TCRdb itself ran the multiplex PCR reads through MiXCR, one entry per CDR3 protein. Of some 490,000 distinct CDR3 sequences detected, about 22% appear once; the ten largest clones hold around 47%. Sequencing was performed on blood. The source is a woman aged 70-85 years with Graves' ophthalmopathy.

This clonotype was detected many times. This chain joins TRBV30 and TRBJ2-7; D possibly corresponds to TRBD2 (5 bases). The length of the CDR3 is 13 residues. Trimming removed 0 bases at V and 6 bases at J, with 12 bases between. The germline V gene has CDR1 GTSNPN and CDR2 SVGIG (reference sequence). As DNA, the CDR3 is TGTGCCTGGAGTGTCCGGCTAGCAGGCGAGCAGTACTTC. Amino acid sequence: CAWSVRLAGEQYF.

The chain recombines TRBV5-4 with TRBJ2-5, with 7 bases that match TRBD1. The CDR3 sequence is 14 residues long. Germline trimming cut 1 base from V and 5 bases from J; bases unmatched to any gene: 5. Germline loops: CDR1 SGHNT, CDR2 YYREEE (reference sequence). The CDR3 loop is CASSLYDRVETQYF. CDR3 in DNA: TGTGCCAGCAGCTTGTATGACAGGGTGGAGACCCAGTACTTC.

This clonotype came up many times. The chain couples TRBV6-1 to TRBJ2-3; 13 bases align to TRBD2. CDR1 and CDR2 from the germline V gene are MNHNS and SASEGT. Trimming removed 9 bases from V and 3 bases from J; junction bases left unmatched: 3. This CDR3 is built from 14 residues. CDR3 sequence: CASVTSGRTDTQYF. The CDR3 DNA reads TGTGCCAGTGTGACTAGCGGGAGGACAGATACGCAGTATTTT.

Only a few counts were recorded for this clonotype. This rearrangement joins TRBV6-1 to TRBJ1-2, with 7 positions matching TRBD1. The germline V gene has CDR1 MNHNS and CDR2 SASEGT. V trimming: 6 bases; J trimming: 1 base; junction bases outside the gene matches: 8. This CDR3 comprises 15 residues. The chain's CDR3 is CASRPGQAFNYGYTF. The CDR3, as DNA: TGTGCCAGCAGACCCGGACAGGCCTTTAACTATGGCTACACCTTC.

In its sample, this clonotype was seen a few times. The chain carries TRBV16 and TRBJ1-1; 8 bases align to TRBD1. Germline CDR1 reads KGHSY; CDR2 reads FQNENV. The CDR3 sequence is 15 residues long. The V segment lost 2 bases and the J segment 4 bases; nucleotides outside the gene matches: 6. This chain's CDR3 is CASSQTDRVGTEAFF. CDR3 nucleotides: TGTGCCAGCAGCCAAACGGACAGGGTGGGCACTGAAGCTTTCTTT.

The rearrangement joins TRBV15 to TRBJ2-5, with 9 bases matching TRBD2. V lost 5 bases to trimming and J lost 4 bases; unmatched junction nucleotides: 5. The CDR3 totals 14 residues. Germline lookup yields CDR1 LNHNV and CDR2 YYDKDF (reference sequence). The CDR3: CATSGIAGAETQYF. The CDR3 nucleotides read TGTGCCACCAGCGGGATAGCGGGAGCAGAGACCCAGTACTTC.

V and J are TRBV5-1 and TRBJ2-2; D gene unclear. Germline assignment: CDR1 SGHRS and CDR2 YFSETQ. Deletions cut 3 bases from V and 2 bases from J, with 14 bases between. The CDR3 length is 16 residues. In DNA form, the CDR3 reads TGCGCCAGCAGCTCGGTCGGCCCGCAAAACACCGGGGAGCTGTTTTTT. Protein product: CASSSVGPQNTGELFF.

Ten or more counts support this clonotype. The V gene is TRBV11-3, the J gene TRBJ2-2; possible D gene TRBD1, 6 bases. This CDR3 is built from 16 residues. V dropped 3 bases and J dropped 4 bases, with 15 bases sitting between them. Germline V gene lookup returns CDR1 SGHNT and CDR2 YENEEA. CDR3 coding DNA: TGTGCCAGCAGCTTTGGCTCAACAGGGTTCACCGGGGAGCTGTTTTTT. Translation gives CASSFGSTGFTGELFF.

This clonotype was found a few times. This chain's CDR3 is CASSYSRDRVENIQYF. CDR3 nucleotide sequence: TGTGCCAGCAGTTACTCCCGGGACAGGGTGGAGAACATTCAGTACTTC. The gene calls are TRBV6-6 and TRBJ2-4; 9 bases are a match to TRBD1. The CDR3 spans 16 residues. Trimming took 0 bases from V and 7 from J; bases not matched to a gene: 7. Germline V lookup: CDR1 MNHNY, CDR2 SVGAGI (reference sequence).

The chain carries TRBV12-3 or TRBV12-4 and TRBJ2-7; 9 bases match TRBD1. The CDR3 length is 12 residues. The trim removed 8 bases at V and 5 bases at J, leaving 4 bases unmatched. The CDR3 DNA reads TGTGCCAGCCGCACAGGGGGCCACGAGCAGTACTTC. Translation gives CASRTGGHEQYF.

This clonotype was seen more than once but under ten times. The chain employs TRBV15 and TRBJ2-3; D gene unclear. The CDR3 covers 14 residues. Per germline, CDR1 LNHNV and CDR2 YYDKDF (reference sequence). V was pared by 9 bases and J by 1 base, with 14 bases between. The CDR3, as DNA: TGTGCCACGACCAGCCCTCTAGGCACAGATACGCAGTATTTT. Its translation: CATTSPLGTDTQYF.

In its sample, this clonotype was seen a few times. The rearrangement links TRBV5-1 to TRBJ2-5; D is perhaps TRBD1 (5 bases). V was cut by 0 bases and J by 4 bases, with 10 bases left in between. Per the germline V gene, CDR1 is SGHRS and CDR2 is YFSETQ. The CDR3 is made up of 14 amino acids. CDR3 sequence (DNA): TGCGCCAGCAGCTTGGTGGCCAGGGTAGAGACCCAGTACTTC. Translating gives CASSLVARVETQYF.

This clonotype was counted a few times. This rearrangement joins TRBV20-1 to TRBJ2-1; no reliable D call. Germline loops: CDR1 DFQATT, CDR2 SNEGSKA (reference sequence). The CDR3 is made up of 15 amino acids. V was clipped by 5 bases and J by 2 bases, with 16 bases between them. The CDR3: CSARPASRTYNEQFF. The CDR3 DNA reads TGCAGTGCTCGTCCTGCAAGCCGAACCTACAATGAGCAGTTCTTC.

This clonotype was detected ten times or more. The rearrangement uses TRBV11-2 and TRBJ2-1; TRBD2 is a possible D gene (6 bases). This CDR3 spans 13 amino acids. CDR1 and CDR2 (germline): SGHAT, FQNNGV. The V end lost 4 bases, the J end lost 4 bases, and 8 bases lay between the germline ends. The CDR3 nucleotides are TGTGCCAGCAGCTGGGGAGGTTACAATGAGCAGTTCTTC. Translation: CASSWGGYNEQFF.

The CDR3 protein is CASSIVGSTNEKLFF. CDR3 coding DNA: TGTGCCAGTAGTATAGTAGGTTCAACTAATGAAAAACTGTTTTTT. The gene calls are TRBV19 and TRBJ1-4; D is ambiguous. The V gene lost 1 base and the J gene lost 0 bases, with 6 bases spanning the gap. The germline gives CDR1 LNHDA, CDR2 SQIVND (reference sequence). The CDR3 has 15 residues.

This clonotype was recorded many times. The gene calls are TRBV12-3 or TRBV12-4 and TRBJ2-3; maybe TRBD1 (9 bases). CDR3 size: 19 residues. The V end was cut by 4 bases, the J end by 3 bases, with 26 bases between. CDR3 bases: TGTGCCAGCAGTTCGTGGCCGAGGACAGGGGAGCGGGAGACAGATACGCAGTATTTT. Amino acid sequence: CASSSWPRTGERETDTQYF.

This clonotype was recorded once. In nucleotides, the CDR3 is TGCGCCAGCAGCTTGGGACAGTTGGGCACAGATACGCAGTATTTT. It yields the protein CASSLGQLGTDTQYF. V and J are TRBV5-1 and TRBJ2-3; TRBD1 is a possible D gene (5 bases). Between the trimmed V and J ends, which lost 0 bases and 1 base, there was a span of 9 bases. CDR3 size: 15 residues. Germline V lookup: CDR1 SGHRS, CDR2 YFSETQ.

In its sample, this clonotype was seen many times. CDR3 sequence reads: CASSQDNRVSNQPQHF. The CDR3 DNA reads TGTGCCAGCAGCCAAGATAACAGGGTGAGCAATCAGCCCCAGCATTTT. J is TRBJ1-5 and V is TRBV3-1; D perhaps matches TRBD1 (6 bases). The CDR3 covers 16 residues. CDR1 is LGHDT, CDR2 YNNKEL, per germline (reference sequence). Trimming took off 0 bases at V and 1 base at J, with 10 bases between the two ends. Together with reference TRBV3-1 and TRBJ1-5, the CDR3 gives the full variable domain: DTAVSQTPKYLVTQMGNDKSIKCEQNLGHDTMYWYKQDSKKFLKIMFSYNNKELIINETVPNRFSPKSPDKAHLNLHINSLELGDSAVYFCASSQDNRVSNQPQHFGDGTRLSIL.

This clonotype was recorded a few times. This rearrangement joins TRBV3-1 to TRBJ2-1; D uncertain. Deletions cut 1 base from V and 6 bases from J, with 10 bases between. The germline gives CDR1 LGHDT, CDR2 YNNKEL (reference sequence). The CDR3 covers 14 residues. CDR3 loop: CASSQGVMGNEQFF. The CDR3 DNA sequence: TGTGCCAGCAGCCAAGGGGTTATGGGCAATGAGCAGTTCTTC.

This clonotype was counted ten times or more. The chain recombines TRBV20-1 with TRBJ1-1, with a weak D call TRBD1 (6 bases). The germline V gene has CDR1 DFQATT and CDR2 SNEGSKA (reference sequence). CDR3 length equals 14 residues. V gave up 1 base and J gave up 7 bases, with 16 bases separating them. The CDR3 DNA sequence: TGCAGTGCTAGAGCCGGAGCGGACAGCCTTGAAGCTTTCTTT. Its translation is CSARAGADSLEAFF.

This clonotype turned up a few times. The chain couples TRBV14 to TRBJ1-6; the D is unclear. V was shortened by 3 bases and J by 7 bases, with 7 bases between the two germline ends. From germline, CDR1 is SGHDN and CDR2 FVKESK. The CDR3 has 13 amino acids. Written as DNA, the CDR3 is TGTGCCAGCAGCCAGATCAGGAATTCACCCCTCCACTTT. Amino acid sequence: CASSQIRNSPLHF.

This clonotype has more than one count but fewer than ten. The chain recombines TRBV27 with TRBJ1-5; no clear D. Per germline, CDR1 MNHEY and CDR2 SMNVEV (reference sequence). The CDR3 covers 17 residues. Between the trimmed V and J ends, which lost 5 bases and 0 bases, there was a span of 17 bases. This CDR3 reads CASSPAPGTHSNQPQHF. The CDR3 DNA is TGTGCCAGCAGTCCCGCGCCGGGAACTCATAGCAATCAGCCCCAGCATTTT.

Many counts were recorded for this clonotype. The chain is built from TRBV12-3 or TRBV12-4 and TRBJ1-1; D unresolved. Trimming took off 8 bases at V and 0 bases at J, with 16 bases between the two ends. The CDR3 loop spans 15 amino acids. The CDR3 loop reads CASLVHSPMNTEAFF. In DNA form, the CDR3 reads TGTGCCAGCCTGGTACACAGCCCAATGAACACTGAAGCTTTCTTT.

In this sample, this clonotype turned up a few times. The J gene is TRBJ2-1, the V gene TRBV7-2, with 12 bases lining up with TRBD2. Germline-derived CDR1 and CDR2 are SGHTA and FQGNSA. Trimming took 7 bases from V and 7 from J; bases not matched to a gene: 8. This CDR3 region has 15 residues. The CDR3, as DNA: TGTGCCAGCACCCGACTAGCGGGAGTGGAAAATGAGCAGTTCTTC. This encodes CASTRLAGVENEQFF.

The chain combines TRBV18 with TRBJ1-1; TRBD1 might be the D (6 bases). The CDR3 loop spans 16 amino acids. The V gene's germline CDR1 is KGHSH and CDR2 LQKENI. Trimming stripped 1 base from V and 5 bases from J, with 17 bases between. The CDR3 region is CASSPHPGGRRTEAFF. The CDR3 nucleotides are TGTGCCAGCTCACCACACCCCGGGGGGCGCCGAACTGAAGCTTTCTTT.

This clonotype was detected a few times. The chain joins TRBV28 to TRBJ2-4, with a tentative D call TRBD1 (6 bases). This CDR3 comprises 16 residues. Trimming removed 3 bases from V and 8 bases from J, with 20 bases in between. Per the germline V gene, CDR1 is MDHEN and CDR2 is SYDVKM. The chain's CDR3 is CASSFPLKGEWHIQYF. The CDR3 DNA sequence: TGTGCCAGCAGTTTCCCCCTCAAGGGGGAATGGCACATTCAGTACTTC.